These 22 T cell receptor beta chains originate from one sample sequenced in a study of blood T cell repertoires in COVID-19 (dated by TCRdb to between 2020 and 2021). Library prep was done by the immunoSEQ multiplex PCR assay. Not all clones reach the TCRdb copy of this immuneACCESS table, which keeps in-frame sequences only. Checked studies attribute under half of the gap to unresolved V genes and leave the rest unexplained. Recorded for this sample are some 300,000 clones; around 90% of them occurred a single time. The top ten clonotypes cover around 2.1% of the sample. The sequenced sample was peripheral blood. The receptors here all came from a man aged 18 to 30 with active or convalescent COVID-19.

V gene TRBV7-3 combines with J gene TRBJ2-3; 9 bases match TRBD2. Per germline, CDR1 SGHTA and CDR2 FQGTGA. Losses at the gene ends were 5 bases for V and 4 bases for J; bases not matched to a gene: 10. CDR3 length equals 16 residues. CDR3 amino acids: CASSKRSGSSADTQYF. DNA of the CDR3: TGTGCCAGCAGCAAACGTAGCGGGAGTTCTGCAGATACGCAGTATTTT.

This clone appeared a few times. This sequence joins TRBV7-9 and TRBJ2-3; 7 bases line up with TRBD2. CDR1 SEHNR and CDR2 FQNEAQ come from the germline V gene (reference sequence). V shed 3 bases, J shed 2 bases, and the junction held 14 bases outside the gene matches. This CDR3 is built from 18 residues. CDR3 residues: CASSFPSSWGGNTDTQYF. CDR3 coding DNA: TGTGCCAGCAGCTTCCCCTCGTCATGGGGGGGAAACACAGATACGCAGTATTTT. The whole variable domain, filled in from reference TRBV7-9 and TRBJ2-3, reads DTGVSQNPRHKITKRGQNVTFRCDPISEHNRLYWYRQTLGQGPEFLTYFQNEAQLEKSRLLSDRFSAERPKGSFSTLEIQRTEQGDSAMYLCASSFPSSWGGNTDTQYFGPGTRLTVL.

The J gene is TRBJ1-6, the V gene TRBV5-6; 9 positions match TRBD1. Trimming took 4 bases from V and 3 from J; bases not matched to a gene: 2. CDR3 length: 15 residues. Per the germline V gene, CDR1 is SGHDT and CDR2 is YYEEEE. The CDR3 DNA is TGTGCCAGCAGCGAGACAGGGGGCTATAATTCACCCCTCCACTTT. Encoded protein: CASSETGGYNSPLHF.

J is TRBJ1-2 and V is TRBV5-4; 11 bases fit TRBD1. Germline-derived CDR1 and CDR2 are SGHNT and YYREEE (reference sequence). Losses at the gene ends were 4 bases for V and 4 bases for J; bases not matched to a gene: 9. The CDR3 runs 16 residues. The CDR3 coding sequence is TGTGCCAGCAGCACCGGACAGGGGGCGGTGACCTATGGCTACACCTTC. This translates into CASSTGQGAVTYGYTF.

The chain joins TRBV5-1 to TRBJ2-3; 9 positions match TRBD1. CDR1 SGHRS and CDR2 YFSETQ come from the germline V gene. V lost 3 bases and J lost 2; bases outside the gene matches: 4. The CDR3 runs to 15 residues. Written as DNA, the CDR3 is TGCGCCAGCAGCTGGGGACAGGGTCTCACAGATACGCAGTATTTT. Protein sequence: CASSWGQGLTDTQYF.

The chain is built from TRBV27 and TRBJ1-1; TRBD1 matches at 8 bases. V dropped 4 bases and J dropped 2; count of bases not matched to a gene: 9. The CDR3 has 16 residues. Looked up from germline, CDR1 is MNHEY and CDR2 is SMNVEV (reference sequence). The CDR3 loop reads CASSSGDRFPNTEAFF. The CDR3 DNA sequence: TGTGCCAGCAGTTCCGGGGACAGGTTCCCTAACACTGAAGCTTTCTTT.

This clone has a single count. The chain is built from TRBV7-9 and TRBJ1-5; D is perhaps TRBD1 (6 bases). V was cut by 5 bases and J by 3 bases, with 11 bases left in between. The germline V gene encodes CDR1 SEHNR and CDR2 FQNEAQ (reference sequence). The length of the CDR3 is 14 residues. The DNA of the CDR3 is TGTGCCAGCAGCCCAGGGGCCATCAATCAGCCCCAGCATTTT. Its protein is CASSPGAINQPQHF.

The J gene is TRBJ2-5, the V gene TRBV29-1; D gene unclear. With 7 bases removed from V and 2 bases from J, the gap between germline ends came to 11 bases. The CDR3 is 12 residues long. Germline V gene data show CDR1 as SQVTM and CDR2 as ANQGSEA. The CDR3 bases are TGCAGCGGTGGAGATATACAAGAGACCCAGTACTTC. Encoded protein: CSGGDIQETQYF.

The chain recombines TRBV28 with TRBJ2-1; D is perhaps TRBD2 (5 bases). CDR1 is MDHEN, CDR2 SYDVKM, per germline. The CDR3 is 13 amino acids. The ends were cut back, 2 bases at V and 5 bases at J, with 7 bases in the middle. The CDR3 DNA reads TGTGCCAGCAGTTTAGCACTAGACAATGAGCAGTTCTTC. This sequence encodes CASSLALDNEQFF.

This rearrangement joins TRBV9 to TRBJ1-4; D perhaps matches TRBD1 (6 bases). Trimming cost V 4 bases and J 7 bases, with 20 bases left between them. Germline CDR1 SGDLS, CDR2 YYNGEE. The CDR3 is 16 residues long. CDR3 sequence reads: CASSKTRGGEIEKLFF. CDR3 coding DNA: TGTGCCAGCAGCAAAACCCGCGGGGGCGAAATTGAAAAACTGTTTTTT. Complete variable domain (other parts from reference TRBV9 and TRBJ1-4): DSGVTQTPKHLITATGQRVTLRCSPRSGDLSVYWYQQSLDQGLQFLIQYYNGEERAKGNILERFSAQQFPDLHSELNLSSLELGDSALYFCASSKTRGGEIEKLFFGSGTQLSVL.

The V and J genes are TRBV12-3 or TRBV12-4 and TRBJ2-7; D not resolved. The CDR3 has 13 residues. Trimming took off 3 bases at V and 4 bases at J, with 10 bases between the two ends. DNA of the CDR3: TGTGCCAGCAGTTTCCCCCCCGGTTACGAGCAGTACTTC. Protein: CASSFPPGYEQYF.

This clone was seen just once. The chain joins TRBV15 to TRBJ1-5; tentative D call: TRBD1 (6 bases). The CDR3 length is 17 residues. The germline gives CDR1 LNHNV, CDR2 YYDKDF (reference sequence). Trimming took off 1 base at V and 6 bases at J, with 19 bases between the two ends. The CDR3 loop reads CATSRVQGKPLTQPQHF. CDR3 nucleotides: TGTGCCACCAGCAGAGTTCAGGGGAAGCCCCTTACTCAGCCCCAGCATTTT.

This rearrangement joins TRBV27 to TRBJ2-2; a possible D gene is TRBD2 (6 bases). V lost 6 bases and J 4 bases, leaving 12 bases between the germline ends. Germline V lookup: CDR1 MNHEY, CDR2 SMNVEV (reference sequence). There are 14 residues in the CDR3. The CDR3 DNA reads TGTGCCAGCAGGCTCGGCGGGGCCACCGGGGAGCTGTTTTTT. This translates into CASRLGGATGELFF.

The chain combines TRBV9 with TRBJ1-2; the D gene is possibly TRBD1 (5 bases). This CDR3 region has 16 residues. The germline V gene encodes CDR1 SGDLS and CDR2 YYNGEE. With 4 bases removed from V and 7 bases from J, the gap between germline ends came to 23 bases. This CDR3 is CASSPNTGPGLFGYTF. CDR3 DNA: TGTGCCAGCAGCCCAAACACAGGTCCGGGTCTTTTTGGCTACACCTTC. Looking up the rest from reference TRBV9 and TRBJ1-2 gives the full variable domain: DSGVTQTPKHLITATGQRVTLRCSPRSGDLSVYWYQQSLDQGLQFLIQYYNGEERAKGNILERFSAQQFPDLHSELNLSSLELGDSALYFCASSPNTGPGLFGYTFGSGTRLTVV.

The rearrangement joins TRBV7-2 to TRBJ2-7; 8 bases are shared with TRBD1. CDR3 length: 14 residues. V dropped 5 bases and J dropped 3; count of bases not matched to a gene: 6. Per the germline V gene, CDR1 is SGHTA and CDR2 is FQGNSA. The CDR3 nucleotides read TGTGCCAGCAGCCCACGGACAGGGTACTACGAGCAGTACTTC. Protein sequence: CASSPRTGYYEQYF.

This clone was seen more than once but under ten times. This chain joins TRBV11-2 and TRBJ2-7; D perhaps matches TRBD2 (6 bases). Germline CDR1 and CDR2: SGHAT and FQNNGV. V was pared by 5 bases and J by 1 base, with 12 bases between. The CDR3 runs to 14 residues. The CDR3 loop is CASSRGTMSYEQYF. In DNA form, the CDR3 reads TGTGCCAGCAGCCGCGGGACCATGTCCTACGAGCAGTACTTC.

Only one count was recorded for this clone. V usage is TRBV6-5 and J usage is TRBJ1-1, with 10 bases aligning to TRBD1. V was clipped by 6 bases and J by 4 bases; unmatched bases: 8. CDR3 length: 15 amino acids. Germline values: CDR1 MNHEY, CDR2 SVGAGI. CDR3 bases: TGTGCCAGCAGAATCACCGGGACAGGGGTCACTGAAGCTTTCTTT. Translation: CASRITGTGVTEAFF.

The V gene is TRBV6-2 or TRBV6-3, the J gene TRBJ2-5; 8 positions agree with TRBD1. Trimming took 2 bases from V and 5 from J; bases not matched to a gene: 4. In germline, CDR1 is MNHEY, CDR2 SVGEGT. The CDR3 sequence is 14 residues long. CDR3 DNA sequence: TGTGCCAGCAGTTACAAGAACAGGGGGGAGACCCAGTACTTC. It yields the protein CASSYKNRGETQYF.

The gene calls are TRBV4-1 and TRBJ2-1, with 7 nucleotides matching TRBD2. Trimming took 6 bases from V and 0 from J; bases not matched to a gene: 8. Per the germline V gene, CDR1 is MGHRA and CDR2 is YSYEKL. The CDR3 covers 16 residues. The CDR3 loop reads CASRLIAGSSYNEQFF. The CDR3 nucleotides are TGCGCCAGCAGACTTATAGCGGGTAGCTCCTACAATGAGCAGTTCTTC.

The chain carries TRBV12-3 or TRBV12-4 and TRBJ2-7; the D gene is possibly TRBD2 (6 bases). V was shortened by 3 bases and J by 3 bases, with 9 bases between the two germline ends. This CDR3 has 13 residues. DNA of the CDR3: TGTGCCAGCAGTTTCGGGACTCACTACGAGCAGTACTTC. Its protein product is CASSFGTHYEQYF.

V gene TRBV18 combines with J gene TRBJ2-1, with D uncertain. V was trimmed by 5 bases and J by 0 bases, leaving 14 bases between them. The CDR3 spans 16 residues. CDR1 KGHSH and CDR2 LQKENI come from the germline V gene. CDR3 sequence: CASSSASASSYNEQFF. The CDR3 DNA reads TGTGCCAGCTCATCCGCCTCAGCGAGCTCCTACAATGAGCAGTTCTTC.

This clone was detected once. V is TRBV6-6 and J is TRBJ1-2; the match to TRBD1 covers 11 bases. This CDR3 comprises 13 residues. Germline-derived CDR1 and CDR2 are MNHNY and SVGAGI (reference sequence). V lost 6 bases to trimming and J lost 11 bases; unmatched junction nucleotides: 8. CDR3 nucleotides: TGTGCCAGCAGCCCCGGGACAGGGGGAAGTTACACCTTC. Protein product: CASSPGTGGSYTF.